This T cell receptor (beta chain) was obtained from a study of T cells in narcolepsy. The overall study: Patients with NT1 or NT2 and healthy control donors were enrolled.

This table comes from immunoSEQ multiplex PCR, and its TCRdb copy is limited to in-frame clones, with some not included. The sample contains just under 30,000 clones, more than 70% of which appear only once. This CDR3 has 17 residues. CDR1 is LGHNT and CDR2 is FRNRAP in the germline V gene. V lost 2 bases, J lost 2 bases, and 4 bases stayed unmatched. A remark on this clone: Its antigen is not identified.

Study-wide results and caveats: Comparing one patient's CSF and blood CD4+ clonotypes highlighted HCRT- and TRIB2-specific autoreactive clonotypes. In some patient and control memory CD4+ samples, autoreactive clones were absent. Healthy controls reportedly lacked the autoreactive clonotypes serially found in patients' blood.

The sequence came from a human donor in good health. The material sequenced was memory (CD45RA-) CD4+ T cells from blood. The chain is built from TRBV12-5 and TRBJ2-1, with 12 bases aligning to TRBD2. The DNA for the CDR3 is TGTGCTAGTGGTTTGCGGACTAGCGGGAACCCCTACAATGAGCAGTTCTTC. Amino acids: CASGLRTSGNPYNEQFF.